The present T cell receptor beta chain was sequenced within a study of T cell responses to AZD1222 COVID-19 vaccine. This table comes from immunoSEQ multiplex PCR, and its TCRdb copy is limited to in-frame clones, with some not included. The sample records about 100,000 clones, about 85% being singletons. Study findings and constraints: Across the whole spike, CD4 TCRs peaked at regions 160-218 and 743-854. The reported proportion of spike-specific TCRs targeting unmutated variant regions was nearly half. Baseline testing showed seropositivity in only a handful of AZD1222 recipients. It should be noted that donors were predominantly white British and more often female, and clonal diversity was possibly underestimated.

This clone has just a few counts. Its antigen remains unknown. The TCR originated in an adult who received the AZD1222 COVID-19 vaccine. The material was peripheral blood, obtained 28 days after the second AZD1222 dose.

The CDR3 sequence: CASSQEVGDTEAFF. DNA for the CDR3: TGTGCCAGCAGCCAAGAGGTCGGGGACACTGAAGCTTTCTTT. V usage is TRBV4-2 and J usage is TRBJ1-1; D ambiguous. This CDR3 region has 14 residues. Looked up from germline, CDR1 is LGHNA and CDR2 is YNFKEQ. V was cut by 0 bases and J by 3 bases, with 8 bases left in between.